The clone carrying this TCR beta chain was detected once. V lost 5 bases to trimming and J lost 4 bases; unmatched junction nucleotides: 5. In germline, CDR1 is SQVTM, CDR2 ANQGSEA. This CDR3 is 13 amino acids long. The sample comes from a study of T cell changes during pregnancy in multiple sclerosis. The repertoire was sequenced with immunoSEQ multiplex PCR; TCRdb's copy has only in-frame clones and lacks some. This sample has about 48,000 clones; about 93% occur once, and the top ten carry more than 0.45%. The chain combines TRBV29-1 with TRBJ1-1, with TRBD1 matching 9 bases. The receptor comes from a female donor with multiple sclerosis, enrolled in a pregnancy study. Sequenced material: CD4+ T cells from peripheral blood mononuclear cells, taken in the first trimester of pregnancy. The CDR3 here is CSVSQGASTEAFF. For the CDR3, the DNA is TGCAGCGTTTCACAGGGGGCGAGCACTGAAGCTTTCTTT.